This T cell receptor (beta chain) was captured in a study of T cells in Graves' hyperthyroidism and ophthalmopathy (dated by TCRdb to between 2018 and 2021). For the study in its entirety: Peripheral blood was sampled at the time of initial diagnosis, prior to any treatment. To identify TCR V-J signatures that set the groups apart, the researchers used a discovery cohort of 90 to 100 patients, made up of about 44 with Graves' ophthalmopathy and about 55 with stable Graves' hyperthyroidism. Prospective prediction of ophthalmopathy was tested in an independent validation cohort of fewer than 20 hyperthyroidism patients and around 16 patients who later progressed to ophthalmopathy. The roughly 100 discovery patients were divided at random into training and test sets in a 7:3 ratio. In six Graves' hyperthyroidism patients, the study also compared T-cell repertoires from thyroid tissue with T-cell repertoires from blood. After blood sampling, hyperthyroidism patients were treated with methimazole at a starting dose of 30 mg daily, and ophthalmopathy patients were treated with high-dose intravenous methylprednisolone. The paper reports TCR Vbeta CDR3 sequencing of over 130 peripheral blood samples: 43 ophthalmopathy, around 80 hyperthyroidism and approximately 17 progressor patients.

Broader findings and caveats from the paper: Most expanded thyroid clonotypes (frequency above 0.001) were also detected in blood, a finding suggesting that blood repertoires may reflect thyroid immune responses. A model built on a 13 V-J signature distinguished ophthalmopathy from stable hyperthyroidism, reaching 85% to 90% sensitivity and about 81% specificity in cross-validation and 80%/75% in testing. In validation, the model predicted progression to ophthalmopathy with around 71% sensitivity and approximately 74% specificity, a median of about 6 months before onset. Sample size was not statistically predetermined, and investigators were not blinded to group allocation.

Notes on this clonotype: The antigen this receptor binds is unknown. Base qualities are missing; no much larger clone stands one base away.

Stable Graves' hyperthyroidism was defined as no progression to ophthalmopathy during 18 months of follow-up. Hyperthyroidism patients were aged 18 to 65 years and newly diagnosed, with disease duration of less than 2 months. The study excluded patients with uncontrolled infections, other autoimmune diseases, pregnancy or lactation. Diagnoses relied on clinical symptoms, serum thyroxine and TRAb, thyroid ultrasound and orbital computed tomography. PBMCs were separated from 8 to 10 ml of fresh peripheral blood using Ficoll-Paque density gradient centrifugation. Total RNA was extracted with Trizol reagent, and quality was checked on an Agilent 2100 Bioanalyzer. Amplification of TCR beta CDR3 regions was carried out from RNA transcripts. For the first round of RT-PCR on the TCR CDR3, the HTBI primer set was used together with the Qiagen OneStep RT-PCR kit. A second multiplex PCR round built the libraries, followed by size selection and purification. Sequencing of the libraries was done on an Illumina HiSeq2000 using paired-end 100 bp reads. Per the source publication's procedure: SOAPnuke was used to process the raw data, removing reads that contained adapters or uncalled bases, had a mean Phred below 15, or lacked an exact match to the constant primer or identifier. High-quality paired reads were merged with COPE v1.2.5, and unique nucleotide sequences were defined as clonotypes. MiTCR v1.1 was used to align clonotypes to the IMGT TRBV, TRBD and TRBJ reference segments. Analysis was restricted to V-J combinations with a frequency above 0.0001, which covered 98% to 99.2% of repertoires. A TCS score was defined as the ratio between F50 (clonal expansion) and ExV (chaos), using BLOSUM62-based TCRdist between CDR3 peptides within each V-J. Welch's t-statistics and random forest reduced 500 to 650 V-J features to some 14, which were used in a naive Bayes classifier (R e1071). TCRdb's own reprocessing of the public reads used fastp at Q25 and MiXCR and kept productive beta chains. Merged by CDR3 protein, the rows form single entries marked with the most common genes and DNA. The V and J calls reflect TCRdb's pipeline rather than the authors' work. This sample holds under 550,000 distinct CDR3 sequences; roughly 15% were observed only once. The top ten constitute roughly 4.8% of the sample.

V is clipped by 5 bases and J by 3 bases, and the sequence between their germline boundaries is 20 bases long. Including the terminal cysteine and phenylalanine, the CDR3 comprises 16 residues. The sequence is cut down to CDR3 DNA, 48 bases in frame from base 1. For CDR1 and CDR2, the germline V gene (reference sequence) lists LNHDA and SQIVND. The chain is made from TRBV19 and TRBJ2-7, with a tentative D gene TRBD1 over 5 matching bases. Material: blood. This clonotype was obtained from a woman aged 18-29 years with Graves' hyperthyroidism. The sequence in DNA is TGTGCCAGTAGTTCGGTGTTGAGAGGCGGACACTACGAGCAGTACTTC. The resulting protein is CASSSVLRGGHYEQYF.